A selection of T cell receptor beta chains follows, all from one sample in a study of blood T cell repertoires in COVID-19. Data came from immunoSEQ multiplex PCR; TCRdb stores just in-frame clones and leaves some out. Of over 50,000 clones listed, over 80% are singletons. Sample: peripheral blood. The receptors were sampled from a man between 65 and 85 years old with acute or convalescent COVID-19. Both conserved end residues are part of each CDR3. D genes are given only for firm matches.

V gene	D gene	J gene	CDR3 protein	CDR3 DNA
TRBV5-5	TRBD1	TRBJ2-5	CASSLRGTGGETQYF	TGTGCCAGCAGCTTGAGAGGGACAGGGGGAGAGACCCAGTACTTC
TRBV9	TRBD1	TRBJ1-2	CASRRQTGGDYGYTF	TGTGCCAGCAGAAGACAAACAGGGGGCGACTATGGCTACACCTTC
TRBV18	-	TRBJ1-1	CASSPRPSRGPGNTEAFF	TGTGCCAGCTCACCACGCCCCAGTCGCGGGCCAGGGAACACTGAAGCTTTCTTT
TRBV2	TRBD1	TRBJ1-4	CASNEQGPFSEKLFF	TGTGCCAGCAATGAACAGGGGCCCTTCAGTGAAAAACTGTTTTTT
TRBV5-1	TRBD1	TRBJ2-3	CASSPDRATDTQYF	TGCGCCAGCAGCCCGGACAGGGCCACAGATACGCAGTATTTT
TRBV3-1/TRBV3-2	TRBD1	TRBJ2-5	CASSQGAGGGRETQYF	TGTGCCAGCAGCCAGGGGGCAGGGGGCGGGCGGGAGACCCAGTACTTC
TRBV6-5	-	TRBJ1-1	CASSYRGPSEAFF	TGTGCCAGCAGTTACAGGGGCCCGAGCGAGGCTTTCTTT
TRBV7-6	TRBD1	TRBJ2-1	CASSSLGGEVNEQFF	TGTGCCAGCAGCTCACTAGGGGGCGAAGTGAATGAGCAGTTCTTC
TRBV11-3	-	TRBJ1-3	CASSQGGLSGNTIYF	TGTGCCAGCAGCCAGGGAGGGCTCTCTGGAAACACCATATATTTT
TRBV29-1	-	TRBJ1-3	CSVDGGNSDTIYF	TGCAGCGTTGATGGGGGCAATTCGGACACCATATATTTT